This is a list of T cell receptor beta chains from one sample in a study of Tregs in tolerant kidney transplant recipients. Sequencing used immunoSEQ multiplex PCR; TCRdb keeps in-frame clones, though not all of them. This sample carries some 250,000 clones, around 81% of them seen once, and the ten largest clones take over 0.5%. Sequencing used CD4+ T cells from blood. These receptors originate from a human donor in good health. Both conserved end residues are part of each CDR3. The D gene is left open where the match is weak. Clone size, where shown, is once, few, many, or a class for clones that have expanded.

clone_size: NA; j_call: TRBJ1-6; d_call: NA; v_call: TRBV30; cdr3_nt: TGTGCCTGGAGCACAGGGCAGGGTAAAAGTTCACCCCTCCACTTT; cdr3_aa: CAWSTGQGKSSPLHF
clone_size: NA; j_call: TRBJ1-1; d_call: TRBD1; v_call: TRBV5-1; cdr3_nt: TGCGCCAGCAGCTACAGGGGCCTGAACACTGAAGCTTTCTTT; cdr3_aa: CASSYRGLNTEAFF
clone_size: NA; j_call: TRBJ2-7; d_call: TRBD1; v_call: TRBV4-3; cdr3_nt: TGCGCCAGCAGCCAAGGGACAGGGTGGCAGCAGTACTTC; cdr3_aa: CASSQGTGWQQYF
clone_size: NA; j_call: TRBJ2-3; d_call: TRBD1; v_call: TRBV11-1; cdr3_nt: TGTGCCAGCAGCTTTGACAGGGTGGGTAAAGTGGATACGCAGTATTTT; cdr3_aa: CASSFDRVGKVDTQYF
clone_size: NA; j_call: TRBJ1-5; d_call: NA; v_call: TRBV5-8; cdr3_nt: TGTGCCAGCAGCTTGAAAGGGGCCCAGCTCAGCAATCAGCCCCAGCATTTT; cdr3_aa: CASSLKGAQLSNQPQHF
clone_size: NA; j_call: TRBJ1-2; d_call: NA; v_call: TRBV14; cdr3_nt: TGTGCCAGCAGCCAAGCCCGGGAGGGGCCCAACTATGGCTACACCTTC; cdr3_aa: CASSQAREGPNYGYTF
clone_size: NA; j_call: TRBJ2-2; d_call: TRBD1; v_call: TRBV9; cdr3_nt: TGTGCCAGCAGCGCACTCGGACAGGGGGCGGCCACCGGGGAGCTGTTTTTT; cdr3_aa: CASSALGQGAATGELFF
clone_size: NA; j_call: TRBJ2-5; d_call: NA; v_call: TRBV5-1; cdr3_nt: TGCGCCAGCAGCTTAGTAACAGGGGAGACCCAGTACTTC; cdr3_aa: CASSLVTGETQYF
clone_size: once; j_call: TRBJ2-3; d_call: NA; v_call: TRBV29-1; cdr3_nt: TGCAGCGTTGAAAGGCAGGGGCTGGCGGGCACAGATACGCAGTATTTT; cdr3_aa: CSVERQGLAGTDTQYF
clone_size: NA; j_call: TRBJ1-4; d_call: NA; v_call: TRBV19; cdr3_nt: TGTGCCAGTAGTATAATCGGGGCTAATGAAAAACTGTTTTTT; cdr3_aa: CASSIIGANEKLFF
clone_size: NA; j_call: TRBJ2-1; d_call: NA; v_call: TRBV5-1; cdr3_nt: TGCGCCAGCAGTCGGCTAGGGAGAGAGGAGCAGTTCTTC; cdr3_aa: CASSRLGREEQFF
clone_size: NA; j_call: TRBJ1-1; d_call: NA; v_call: TRBV5-6; cdr3_nt: TGTGCCAGCAGCTGGGGACGTATGAACACTGAAGCTTTCTTT; cdr3_aa: CASSWGRMNTEAFF
clone_size: few; j_call: TRBJ1-2; d_call: NA; v_call: TRBV27; cdr3_nt: TGTGCCAGCAGTTTGCGGAGGGCCAACTATGGCTACACCTTC; cdr3_aa: CASSLRRANYGYTF
clone_size: NA; j_call: TRBJ1-1; d_call: TRBD1; v_call: TRBV5-8; cdr3_nt: TGTGCCAGCAGCCCGTTGACAGGGACTGCGAACACTGAAGCTTTCTTT; cdr3_aa: CASSPLTGTANTEAFF
clone_size: NA; j_call: TRBJ1-2; d_call: NA; v_call: TRBV7-9; cdr3_nt: TGTGCCAGCAGCCAAGACAGCTACTATGGCTACACCTTC; cdr3_aa: CASSQDSYYGYTF
clone_size: NA; j_call: TRBJ2-5; d_call: TRBD1; v_call: TRBV6-6; cdr3_nt: TGTGCCAGCAGTTACCGGGACAGGGCCCAAGAGACCCAGTACTTC; cdr3_aa: CASSYRDRAQETQYF
clone_size: NA; j_call: TRBJ2-7; d_call: NA; v_call: TRBV10-2; cdr3_nt: TGCGCCAGCAGTGAGTCACCCCTAAGGAGACCAACCTACGAGCAGTACTTC; cdr3_aa: CASSESPLRRPTYEQYF
clone_size: NA; j_call: TRBJ1-4; d_call: NA; v_call: TRBV10-3; cdr3_nt: TGTGCCATCAGGGGGGCGGATGCAACTAATGAAAAACTGTTTTTT; cdr3_aa: CAIRGADATNEKLFF
clone_size: NA; j_call: TRBJ1-2; d_call: TRBD1; v_call: TRBV7-9; cdr3_nt: TGTGCCAGCAGCTTAGGGGACAGGGGGCTGTCAAACTATGGCTACACCTTC; cdr3_aa: CASSLGDRGLSNYGYTF
clone_size: NA; j_call: TRBJ2-6; d_call: NA; v_call: TRBV5-4; cdr3_nt: TGTGCCAGCAGCCCGGGGGTGGGGGCTGGGGCCAACGTCCTGACTTTC; cdr3_aa: CASSPGVGAGANVLTF
clone_size: NA; j_call: TRBJ1-4; d_call: TRBD1; v_call: TRBV5-1; cdr3_nt: TGCGCCAGCAGCCGAGAACAGGGGTCGGGGGAAAAACTGTTTTTT; cdr3_aa: CASSREQGSGEKLFF
clone_size: NA; j_call: TRBJ2-7; d_call: NA; v_call: TRBV27; cdr3_nt: TGTGCCAGCAGTTTTACGGGGGGCGCCGGCTACGAGCAGTACTTC; cdr3_aa: CASSFTGGAGYEQYF
clone_size: NA; j_call: TRBJ1-4; d_call: TRBD1; v_call: TRBV7-8; cdr3_nt: TGTGCCAGCAGCGCAGGCCGGACAGGGGTTTTGGAAAAACTGTTTTTT; cdr3_aa: CASSAGRTGVLEKLFF
clone_size: NA; j_call: TRBJ2-7; d_call: NA; v_call: TRBV20-1; cdr3_nt: TGCAGTGCTGGTACCTACGAGCAGTACTTC; cdr3_aa: CSAGTYEQYF
clone_size: NA; j_call: TRBJ1-2; d_call: TRBD1; v_call: TRBV6-5; cdr3_nt: TGTGCCAGCAGTTATCTCGGACAGGGGGCCTACTATGGCTACACCTTC; cdr3_aa: CASSYLGQGAYYGYTF